What follows is one T cell receptor (beta chain) and its context. The antigen remains unidentified. The sample originates from a study of shared clonotypes between healthy human individuals. Background on the study: Each donor's CD8 memory used one plate, CD8 naive two, each CD4 subset three. Study results and limitations: Several donors held about 5% of naive CD4 clonotypes in common. An anticipated effect of sequencing depth on clonotype sharing among donors was recognized.

The material for each subset, its genomic DNA, was split evenly across several immunoSEQ plates. TCRdb keeps only in-frame clones here, not all; method: immunoSEQ multiplex PCR. The profile shows 2 million to 2.5 million clones, about 94% of them singletons. Naive CD8 isolation took CD45RO-negative cells positively selected for CCR7 and excluded terminally differentiated effector memory CD45RA+ cells. CDR1 is LNHNV, CDR2 YYDKDF, per germline (reference sequence). The V end lost 0 bases, the J end lost 0 bases, and 9 bases lay between the germline ends. The CDR3 is 15 amino acids. The origin of this receptor is a man younger than 30 in good health. J is TRBJ2-7 and V is TRBV15, with unresolved D. The sequencing sample was made of naive CD8+ T cells sorted from blood. CDR3 sequence (DNA): TGTGCCACCAGCAGAGATATACGGAACTCCTACGAGCAGTACTTC. Translation: CATSRDIRNSYEQYF.